This T cell receptor beta chain was sequenced during a study of T cell responses to AZD1222 COVID-19 vaccine. Broader study findings: Sampling captured repertoires only after the peak T cell response. Nearly half of spike-specific TCRs reportedly go after variant regions that carry no mutations. Vaccine-related CD4 TCRs covered spike, predominating at 160-218 and 743-854.

Regarding this clone: The antigen remains unidentified.

Trimming removed 4 bases from V and 2 bases from J; junction bases left unmatched: 5. The germline CDR1 and CDR2 sequences are SGHDN and FVKESK. CDR3 length: 15 residues. Measured with immunoSEQ multiplex PCR; TCRdb has only the in-frame clones, and not every one. The table includes 92,000 or so clones, around 89% detected once. V usage is TRBV14 and J usage is TRBJ1-2; 9 bases align to TRBD1. The sequencing here drew on peripheral blood, taken on day 0 of AZD1222 vaccination. The receptor's source is an adult in good health. CDR3 amino acids: CASSLGQGRNYGYTF. The CDR3, as DNA: TGTGCCAGCAGCCTGGGACAGGGACGGAACTATGGCTACACCTTC.